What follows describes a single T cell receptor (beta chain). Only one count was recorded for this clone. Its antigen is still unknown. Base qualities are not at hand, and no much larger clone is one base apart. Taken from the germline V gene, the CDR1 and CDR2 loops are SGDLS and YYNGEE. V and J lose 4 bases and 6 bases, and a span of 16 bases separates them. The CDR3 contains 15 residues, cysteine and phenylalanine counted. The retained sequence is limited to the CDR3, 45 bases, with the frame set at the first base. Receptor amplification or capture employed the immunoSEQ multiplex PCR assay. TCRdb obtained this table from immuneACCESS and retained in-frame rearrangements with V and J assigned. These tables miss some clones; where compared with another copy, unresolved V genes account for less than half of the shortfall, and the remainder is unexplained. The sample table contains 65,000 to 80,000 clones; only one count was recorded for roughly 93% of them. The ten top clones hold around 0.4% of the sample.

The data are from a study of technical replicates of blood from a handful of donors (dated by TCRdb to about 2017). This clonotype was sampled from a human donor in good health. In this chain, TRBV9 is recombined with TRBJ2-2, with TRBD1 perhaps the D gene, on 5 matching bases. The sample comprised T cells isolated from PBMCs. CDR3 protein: CASSLSLDSAGELFF. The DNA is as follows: TGTGCCAGCAGCCTATCCCTCGACAGCGCCGGGGAGCTGTTTTTT.